This T cell receptor beta chain was sequenced during a study of graft-versus-host responses after intestinal transplantation. Study context: Anti-thymocyte globulin induction was given to all recipients, followed by tacrolimus and steroids for around three years.

From germline, CDR1 is SGHNT and CDR2 YYREEE (reference sequence). The CDR3 sequence is 15 residues long. Trimming cost V 0 bases and J 4 bases, with 13 bases left between them. Only in-frame clones appear in the TCRdb table, and some are missing; sequencing was by immunoSEQ multiplex PCR. This sample has about 40,000 clones, with approximately 93% found just once. This TCR came from a human patient who received an intestinal transplant, so some T cells may come from the graft donor. This sample comprised PBMCs, obtained 734 days after intestinal transplantation. The chain recombines TRBV5-4 with TRBJ1-1; D gene unclear. The DNA of the CDR3 is TGTGCCAGCAGCTTGGAGGTAGAGGGCGGCACTGAAGCTTTCTTT. As protein: CASSLEVEGGTEAFF.